Listed below are T cell receptor beta chains from one sample, sequenced in a study of response to subunit inactivated influenza vaccine. One entry per CDR3 protein results from TCRdb running MiXCR on the RT-PCR reads. The data contain about 780,000 distinct CDR3 sequences, approximately 18% of them singletons. The sequences come from PBMCs from blood, collected more than 4 days after vaccination. These receptors were obtained from a man aged 50 to 60 who received an inactivated influenza vaccine. The CDR3 runs from the conserved cysteine through the conserved F or W. A D gene is named only where the DNA matches it firmly. Clone sizes are given selectively: once, few, many, or a class where the clone is expanded.

V	J	D	size	CDR3	DNA
TRBV6-2/TRBV6-3	TRBJ2-6	.	.	CASSYYPWEIASSGANVLTF	TGTGCCAGCAGTTACTACCCCTGGGAAATTGCCTCCTCTGGGGCCAACGTCCTGACTTTC
TRBV4-3	TRBJ2-1	TRBD2	many	CASSQDTSRGREVEQFF	TGCGCCAGCAGCCAAGATACAAGTCGCGGGAGGGAGGTTGAGCAGTTCTTC
TRBV20-1	TRBJ2-1	TRBD2	.	CSAGGPTSGSGHEQFF	TGCAGTGCTGGGGGCCCGACTAGCGGGAGTGGGCATGAGCAGTTCTTC
TRBV21-1	TRBJ2-6	.	few	CASSKWDRKSSGANVLTF	TGTGCCAGCAGCAAATGGGACAGGAAAAGCTCTGGGGCCAACGTCCTGACTTTC
TRBV5-5	TRBJ2-1	.	.	CATHGVYNEQFF	TGTGCCACCCACGGAGTTTACAATGAGCAGTTCTTC
TRBV29-1	TRBJ2-3	.	.	CSGAQNTQYF	TGCAGCGGCGCCCAAAATACGCAGTATTTT
TRBV15	TRBJ2-1	TRBD1	few	CATSREGAGGEQFF	TGTGCCACCAGCAGAGAGGGGGCAGGGGGTGAGCAGTTCTTC
TRBV2	TRBJ1-1	TRBD1	.	CASRGTGRLGF	TGTGCCAGCAGGGGGACAGGTCGGTTAGGATTT
TRBV28	TRBJ2-1	TRBD2	.	CASSRTGTSILDEQFF	TGTGCCAGCAGTCGGACCGGGACTAGCATTCTTGATGAGCAGTTCTTC
TRBV7-8	TRBJ2-5	TRBD2	.	CASSLGGLAETQYF	TGTGCCAGCAGCTTAGGGGGACTAGCGGAGACCCAGTACTTC
TRBV7-2	TRBJ1-1	.	.	CASSTGQNVRTEAFF	TGTGCCAGCAGCACTGGACAGAACGTTAGGACTGAAGCTTTCTTT
TRBV10-1	TRBJ2-6	.	few	CASSDPTGSGANVLTF	TGCGCCAGCAGTGACCCCACGGGGTCTGGGGCCAACGTCCTGACTTTC
TRBV10-3	TRBJ2-1	.	few	CAIRNPARADFNEQFF	TGTGCCATCAGAAACCCGGCTAGGGCCGACTTCAATGAGCAGTTCTTC
TRBV20-1	TRBJ2-1	.	.	CSAVWNGINEQFF	TGCAGTGCTGTTTGGAATGGGATTAATGAGCAGTTCTTC
TRBV10-3	TRBJ2-1	.	.	CAIGSGIGTSNEQFF	TGTGCCATCGGTTCCGGGATCGGCACCTCCAATGAGCAGTTCTTC
TRBV24-1	TRBJ2-3	TRBD1	.	CATSEVPGQGTTDTQYF	TGTGCCACCAGTGAAGTCCCGGGACAGGGAACCACAGATACGCAGTATTTT
TRBV2	TRBJ2-1	TRBD2	few	CASNSGGRASYNEQFF	TGTGCCAGCAATTCAGGCGGGAGAGCCTCCTACAATGAGCAGTTCTTC
TRBV12-3/TRBV12-4	TRBJ1-2	.	few	CASSDTSNYGYTF	TGTGCCAGCAGTGATACCTCCAACTATGGCTACACCTTC
TRBV29-1	TRBJ2-5	TRBD2	few	CSVEAGGAKTQYF	TGCAGCGTTGAGGCGGGGGGGGCCAAGACCCAGTACTTC
TRBV4-3	TRBJ2-1	.	few	CASSDRDVGQFF	TGCGCCAGCAGCGACCGGGACGTAGGGCAGTTCTTC
TRBV5-1	TRBJ2-5	TRBD1	.	CASSGNVGQGRGTQYF	TGCGCCAGCAGCGGGAACGTGGGACAGGGAAGAGGGACCCAGTACTTC
TRBV5-6	TRBJ2-1	TRBD2	few	CASSLFMGGYYNEQFF	TGTGCCAGCAGCTTGTTTATGGGGGGGTACTACAATGAGCAGTTCTTC
TRBV20-1	TRBJ1-5	.	few	CSVPREKGTNSNQPQHF	TGCAGTGTACCTCGTGAGAAAGGCACGAATAGCAATCAGCCCCAGCATTTT
TRBV6-5	TRBJ2-5	TRBD1	.	CASSYGPGGEETQYF	TGTGCCAGCAGTTACGGCCCAGGGGGCGAAGAGACCCAGTACTTC